This T cell receptor beta chain was retrieved from a study of blood T cell repertoires in COVID-19. Original analysis: Amplification of reference gene primers was used by the study to estimate nucleated cell counts. The assay was immunoSEQ multiplex PCR, and TCRdb's table has in-frame clones only and misses some. Clonal size and the V and J genes are those of that table, whereas D and trimming came from the DNA. Of more than 200,000 clones in the sample, about 88% were seen once. The junction had 10 bases not matched to a gene; V was cut back by 4 bases and J by 6 bases. From germline, CDR1 is SGHDT and CDR2 YYEEEE. The CDR3 spans 14 residues.

Material for sequencing was peripheral blood. The rearrangement joins TRBV5-6 to TRBJ2-7, with 7 bases lining up with TRBD2. The clonotype originates from a man aged 25-45 years with active or convalescent COVID-19. CDR3 bases: TGTGCCAGCAGCCCCCTCGGCGGGGGTTCCGAGCAGTACTTC. Amino acid sequence: CASSPLGGGSEQYF.